The present entry profiles one T cell receptor (beta chain) with its context. The germline gives CDR1 MNHEY, CDR2 SVGEGT. The CDR3 has 14 residues. The V segment lost 5 bases and the J segment 0 bases; nucleotides outside the gene matches: 3. Original handling: Using reference gene primer amplification, nucleated cell counts were estimated. Sequencing used immunoSEQ multiplex PCR; TCRdb keeps in-frame clones, though not all of them. V and J calls and clone size are those listed in that table; D and trimming were worked out from the DNA. The sample holds some 49,000 clones; 91% are singletons and the top ten take under 7.5%. This sample is part of a study of blood T cell repertoires in COVID-19. Study at large: Acute-phase and convalescent COVID-19 samples originated in the United States, Italy and Spain. T cells, B-cell-depleted T cells, or PBMCs supplied cDNA or gDNA.

The clonotype was recovered from a man aged 45-65 years with active COVID-19. Sequenced sample: peripheral blood. The chain uses TRBV6-2 or TRBV6-3 and TRBJ2-7; 8 bases are a match to TRBD1. CDR3 residues: CASSRTGSSYEQYF. As DNA, the CDR3 is TGTGCCAGCAGTCGGACAGGGAGCTCCTACGAGCAGTACTTC.